The 8 T cell receptor beta chains listed next were all sequenced from one sample in a study of preoperative IRX-2 immunotherapy in early breast cancer (dated by TCRdb to 2018 to 2020). Library method: the immunoSEQ multiplex PCR assay. Imported from immuneACCESS, the table was reduced by TCRdb to in-frame sequences with V and J called. These copies leave out some clones; in studies compared against another copy, an unresolved V gene accounts for under half, and the cause of the remainder is not known. The sample data list about 42,000 clones, and 70% to 85% of these were observed just once. About 1.2% of the sample is held by the ten biggest clonotypes. The sample's treatment or condition, from its label and the paper: preoperative locoregional IRX-2 cytokine immunotherapy. Sequencing was performed on tumor tissue, taken after IRX-2 immunotherapy. The origin of the receptors is a human donor with breast cancer.

The V and J genes are TRBV19 and TRBJ2-7; 9 bases are shared with TRBD1. CDR3 size: 16 residues. Germline assignment: CDR1 LNHDA and CDR2 SQIVND (reference sequence). V lost 3 bases to trimming and J lost 4 bases; unmatched junction nucleotides: 10. The CDR3 region has the DNA TGTGCCAGTAGTATCGGACTAGGACAGGGGAGATACGAGCAGTACTTC. Translation gives CASSIGLGQGRYEQYF.

CDR3: CASGGNYGYTF. CDR3 nucleotides: TGCGCCAGCGGAGGAAACTATGGCTACACCTTC. V usage is TRBV10-1 and J usage is TRBJ1-2; D is unclear. The CDR3 totals 11 residues. Germline V CDR1 and CDR2: WNHNN, SYGVQD (reference sequence). V was clipped by 8 bases and J by 2 bases, with 6 bases between them.

The V and J genes are TRBV29-1 and TRBJ2-1; 10 positions match TRBD2. V was clipped by 6 bases and J by 7 bases; unmatched bases: 3. CDR3 length: 12 amino acids. Per germline, CDR1 SQVTM and CDR2 ANQGSEA. CDR3 coding DNA: TGCAGCGTCACTAGCGGGAATAATGAGCAGTTCTTC. Translated, it gives CSVTSGNNEQFF.

This chain connects TRBV28 to TRBJ1-2; TRBD1 aligns across 8 bases. Per the germline V gene, CDR1 is MDHEN and CDR2 is SYDVKM. This CDR3 spans 15 amino acids. With V trimmed by 4 bases and J by 8 bases, 12 bases remained unmatched. Here the CDR3 DNA reads TGTGCCAGCAGTTCCCCCGCGGACAGGGATAGAGGCTACACCTTC. Its protein product is CASSSPADRDRGYTF.

The CDR3 is CASSPKDRAGEKLFF. CDR3 coding DNA: TGTGCCAGCTCACCCAAGGACAGGGCCGGCGAAAAACTGTTTTTT. The gene calls are TRBV18 and TRBJ1-4; 8 bases are a match to TRBD1. This CDR3 comprises 15 residues. After removal of 3 bases from V and 8 bases from J, the junction contained 8 bases not matched to a gene. Germline CDR1 is KGHSH and CDR2 is LQKENI.

The chain links TRBV7-7 to TRBJ2-3; D gene ambiguous. Germline V gene sequence: CDR1 SSHAT, CDR2 FNYEAQ (reference sequence). The ends were cut back, 1 base at V and 0 bases at J, with 8 bases in the middle. The CDR3 loop spans 15 amino acids. The CDR3 is CASSLEGGSTDTQYF. The CDR3 bases are TGTGCCAGCAGCTTAGAGGGTGGTAGCACAGATACGCAGTATTTT.

Here the CDR3 DNA reads TGTGCCAGCAACCACAGACAGGGTCTCTATGGCTACACCTTC. As protein: CASNHRQGLYGYTF. The chain employs TRBV6-4 and TRBJ1-2; 7 bases are shared with TRBD1. CDR3 size: 14 residues. CDR1 MRHNA and CDR2 SNTAGT come from the germline V gene. J gave up 4 bases and V 7 bases, and 9 bases lay outside the gene matches.

The chain links TRBV6-1 to TRBJ2-3; a possible D gene is TRBD2 (7 bases). There are 16 residues in the CDR3. In germline, CDR1 is MNHNS, CDR2 SASEGT. Trimming removed 1 base at V and 3 bases at J, with 14 bases between. The CDR3, as DNA: TGTGCCAGCAGTGAAGTGGTGGGGGGGGCGACAGATACGCAGTATTTT. This encodes CASSEVVGGATDTQYF.